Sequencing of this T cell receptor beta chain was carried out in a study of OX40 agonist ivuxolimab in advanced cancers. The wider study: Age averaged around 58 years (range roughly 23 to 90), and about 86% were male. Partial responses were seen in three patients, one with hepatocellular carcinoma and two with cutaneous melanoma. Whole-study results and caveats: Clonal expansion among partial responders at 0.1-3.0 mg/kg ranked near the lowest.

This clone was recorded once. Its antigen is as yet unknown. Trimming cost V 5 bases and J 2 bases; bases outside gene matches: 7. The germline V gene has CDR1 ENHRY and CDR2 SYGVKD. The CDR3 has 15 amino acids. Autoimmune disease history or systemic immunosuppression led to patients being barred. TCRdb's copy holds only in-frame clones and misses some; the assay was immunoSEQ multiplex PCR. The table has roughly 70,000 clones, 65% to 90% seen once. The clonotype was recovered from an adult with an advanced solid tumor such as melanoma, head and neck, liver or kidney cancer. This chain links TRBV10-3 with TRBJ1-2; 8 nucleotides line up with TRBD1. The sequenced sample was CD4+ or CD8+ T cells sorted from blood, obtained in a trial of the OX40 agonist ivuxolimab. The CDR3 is CAISKQGEANYGYTF. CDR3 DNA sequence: TGTGCCATCAGTAAACAGGGGGAAGCCAACTATGGCTACACCTTC.